A selection of T cell receptor beta chains follows, all from one sample in a study of control samples from healthy donors and cancer patients. Method: immunoSEQ multiplex PCR; TCRdb's copy keeps in-frame clones and lacks some. The repertoire consists of approximately 140,000 clones, with approximately 90% occurring once and the leading ten covering around 10%. Material for sequencing was blood. All receptors come from a woman aged 30 to 39 in good health. The CDR3 runs from the conserved cysteine through the conserved F or W. The order of the fields is V gene, J gene, D gene, clone size, CDR3 DNA, CDR3 protein. D genes are given only for firm matches. Only some rows state a clone size, as once, few, many or a class for expanded clones.

V: TRBV19
J: TRBJ2-3
D: TRBD1
size: .
DNA: TGTGCCAGTACCCAGACAGGGTATAGGACAGATACGCAGTATTTT
CDR3: CASTQTGYRTDTQYF

V: TRBV18
J: TRBJ1-5
D: .
size: .
DNA: TGTGCCAGCTCACCACAGGGTAGTGATCAGCCCCAGCATTTT
CDR3: CASSPQGSDQPQHF

V: TRBV5-1
J: TRBJ2-7
D: .
size: .
DNA: TGCGCCAGCAGCCCGCAGGGTTTCTACGAGCAGTACTTC
CDR3: CASSPQGFYEQYF

V: TRBV12-3/TRBV12-4
J: TRBJ2-7
D: .
size: few
DNA: TGTGCCAGCACCAAGGGAAGCTCCTACGAGCAGTACTTC
CDR3: CASTKGSSYEQYF

V: TRBV15
J: TRBJ2-1
D: .
size: once
DNA: TGTGCCACCAGCACCCCGATAGCGGCCTACAATGAGCAGTTCTTC
CDR3: CATSTPIAAYNEQFF

V: TRBV4-2
J: TRBJ2-5
D: .
size: .
DNA: TGTGCCAGCAGCCAAGATCTCGGTAGGGGCCAAGAGACCCAGTACTTC
CDR3: CASSQDLGRGQETQYF

V: TRBV15
J: TRBJ1-2
D: TRBD1
size: .
DNA: TGTGCCACCAGCAGACCGACAGGGGGGGATGGCTACACCTTC
CDR3: CATSRPTGGDGYTF

V: TRBV30
J: TRBJ2-4
D: TRBD1
size: .
DNA: TGTGCCTGGGACAGGGCCCCTCTGATGGACATTCAGTACTTC
CDR3: CAWDRAPLMDIQYF

V: TRBV7-8
J: TRBJ2-1
D: .
size: .
DNA: TGTGCCAGCAGCTTAGCTATTATCGATGAGCAGTTCTTC
CDR3: CASSLAIIDEQFF

V: TRBV7-7
J: TRBJ2-7
D: .
size: .
DNA: TGTGCCAGCAGCCTCCTCGGGGGAGAGAAGCAGTACTTC
CDR3: CASSLLGGEKQYF

V: TRBV10-3
J: TRBJ1-5
D: .
size: .
DNA: TGTGCCATCAGCTCAGGGGAGTTCGGCAATCAGCCCCAGCATTTT
CDR3: CAISSGEFGNQPQHF

V: TRBV3-1/TRBV3-2
J: TRBJ2-6
D: .
size: .
DNA: TGTGCCAGCAGCCCGCCCACCGCTTCTGGGGCCAACGTCCTGACTTTC
CDR3: CASSPPTASGANVLTF

V: TRBV2
J: TRBJ2-1
D: TRBD1
size: .
DNA: TGTGCCAGCAGCTCGGACAGGGCTGGCAATGAGCAGTTCTTC
CDR3: CASSSDRAGNEQFF

V: TRBV3-1/TRBV3-2
J: TRBJ2-7
D: .
size: .
DNA: TGTGCCAGCAGCCAGCCCCGCGCGGTAAGCTCCTACGAGCAGTACTTC
CDR3: CASSQPRAVSSYEQYF

V: TRBV30
J: TRBJ1-3
D: TRBD1
size: .
DNA: TGTGCCTGGCAGGGGGCTTACTCTGGAAACACCATATATTTT
CDR3: CAWQGAYSGNTIYF

V: TRBV25-1
J: TRBJ1-1
D: .
size: few
DNA: TGTGCCAGCAGTGAATCAATGGGCGTCCTAGGCACTGAAGCTTTCTTT
CDR3: CASSESMGVLGTEAFF

V: TRBV2
J: TRBJ2-1
D: TRBD2
size: .
DNA: TGTGCCAGCAGCGGGGGGACTAGCGGGAACAATGAGCAGTTCTTC
CDR3: CASSGGTSGNNEQFF

V: TRBV10-2
J: TRBJ1-2
D: TRBD1
size: .
DNA: TGCGCCAGCACCTTGGACAGGGGTAGGGACTATGGCTACACCTTC
CDR3: CASTLDRGRDYGYTF

V: TRBV2
J: TRBJ2-4
D: .
size: .
DNA: TGTGCCAGCTGGGCCGAAAAAAACATTCAGTACTTC
CDR3: CASWAEKNIQYF

V: TRBV27
J: TRBJ2-7
D: .
size: .
DNA: TGTGCCAGCAGTTCCTCCTTAGGGGCCTACGAGCAGTACTTC
CDR3: CASSSSLGAYEQYF

V: TRBV24-1
J: TRBJ2-1
D: .
size: .
DNA: TGTGCCACCAGTGACCCTCGACTAGTAAGCAATGAGCAGTTCTTC
CDR3: CATSDPRLVSNEQFF

V: TRBV9
J: TRBJ1-2
D: .
size: .
DNA: TGTGCCAGCAGCCCCGACGCAGGGACGTCGACCTATGGCTACACCTTC
CDR3: CASSPDAGTSTYGYTF

V: TRBV15
J: TRBJ1-4
D: TRBD1
size: .
DNA: TGTGCCACCAGCGCTGGGACAGAAGCCTCAACTAATGAAAAACTGTTTTTT
CDR3: CATSAGTEASTNEKLFF

V: TRBV7-3
J: TRBJ2-1
D: .
size: .
DNA: TGTGCCAGCAGCTTGGTTGGGGTTGCTGGTGAGCAGTTCTTC
CDR3: CASSLVGVAGEQFF

V: TRBV19
J: TRBJ2-3
D: .
size: few
DNA: TGTGTTCCAGGGATGGAGACAGATACGCAGTATTTT
CDR3: CVPGMETDTQYF

V: TRBV27
J: TRBJ2-4
D: .
size: .
DNA: TGTGCCAGCAGTTTATCGTTTACATCCTTAGCCAAAAACATTCAGTACTTC
CDR3: CASSLSFTSLAKNIQYF

V: TRBV29-1
J: TRBJ2-1
D: TRBD2
size: once
DNA: TGCAGCGCCATTAGACTAGCGGGTAACAATGAGCAGTTCTTC
CDR3: CSAIRLAGNNEQFF

V: TRBV4-2
J: TRBJ2-3
D: TRBD2
size: .
DNA: TGTGCCAGCAGCCAAGACTCCCGGACTAGCGAGCTCACAGATACGCAGTATTTT
CDR3: CASSQDSRTSELTDTQYF

V: TRBV30
J: TRBJ1-6
D: .
size: .
DNA: TGTGCCTGGTCCTCCAGGGATTCACCCCTCCACTTT
CDR3: CAWSSRDSPLHF

V: TRBV6-5
J: TRBJ1-5
D: TRBD1
size: .
DNA: TGTGCCAGCACACAGGGGGCAGGGGCTCAGCCCCAGCATTTT
CDR3: CASTQGAGAQPQHF

V: TRBV19
J: TRBJ1-5
D: .
size: .
DNA: TGTGCCAGTAGTATGGCGGACAGCAATCAGCCCCAGCATTTT
CDR3: CASSMADSNQPQHF

V: TRBV9
J: TRBJ1-1
D: .
size: .
DNA: TGTGCCAGCAGCTTTTCCACCGGAGGGGGAATGAACACTGAAGCTTTCTTT
CDR3: CASSFSTGGGMNTEAFF

V: TRBV5-1
J: TRBJ2-3
D: .
size: .
DNA: TGCGCCAGCAGCTTGGACACCTCCACAGATACGCAGTATTTT
CDR3: CASSLDTSTDTQYF

V: TRBV30
J: TRBJ2-7
D: .
size: .
DNA: TGTGCCTGGAGTAGTGGGGACGAGCAGTACTTC
CDR3: CAWSSGDEQYF

V: TRBV9
J: TRBJ2-1
D: .
size: .
DNA: TGTGCCAGCAGCTCAGATCCGGCCTCGTACAATGAGCAGTTCTTC
CDR3: CASSSDPASYNEQFF

V: TRBV3-1/TRBV3-2
J: TRBJ1-3
D: .
size: .
DNA: TGTGCCAGCAGCTCCCTGGGAAACACCATATATTTT
CDR3: CASSSLGNTIYF

V: TRBV11-2
J: TRBJ2-1
D: .
size: .
DNA: TGTGCCAGCAGCTCTCTCGGAGGGTATGAGCAGTTCTTC
CDR3: CASSSLGGYEQFF

V: TRBV6-1
J: TRBJ1-2
D: .
size: .
DNA: TGTGCCAGCAGTGATCCCGACAGGATCCATAACTATGGCTACACCTTC
CDR3: CASSDPDRIHNYGYTF

V: TRBV11-3
J: TRBJ2-5
D: .
size: .
DNA: TGTGCCAGCAGCTTGGGCCCTGGGGAGACCCAGTACTTC
CDR3: CASSLGPGETQYF

V: TRBV29-1
J: TRBJ1-1
D: TRBD1
size: few
DNA: TGCAGCATTAGAAGGACAGGGACTGAAGCTTTCTTT
CDR3: CSIRRTGTEAFF

V: TRBV10-1
J: TRBJ1-1
D: TRBD1
size: .
DNA: TGCGCCAGCACCCCAGACAGGGGGCTCCCTGAAGCTTTCTTT
CDR3: CASTPDRGLPEAFF

V: TRBV10-3
J: TRBJ1-5
D: .
size: .
DNA: TGTGCCATCAGTGAGTCGGGGGGTGACGATCAGCCCCAGCATTTT
CDR3: CAISESGGDDQPQHF

V: TRBV24-1
J: TRBJ2-3
D: TRBD1
size: .
DNA: TGTGCCACCAGTGATAAGGGACAGAGCACAGATACGCAGTATTTT
CDR3: CATSDKGQSTDTQYF

V: TRBV11-3
J: TRBJ2-7
D: TRBD1
size: .
DNA: TGTGCCAGCAGCCCGGGACAGAGTTCAGACGAGCAGTACTTC
CDR3: CASSPGQSSDEQYF

V: TRBV5-5
J: TRBJ2-5
D: .
size: few
DNA: TGTGCCAGCAGCTTTATTGCACAAGAGACCCAGTACTTC
CDR3: CASSFIAQETQYF

V: TRBV2
J: TRBJ2-7
D: TRBD2
size: .
DNA: TGTGCCAGCGTAGCCCCTGCGGGAGGGGGCGAGCAGTACTTC
CDR3: CASVAPAGGGEQYF

V: TRBV30
J: TRBJ2-1
D: TRBD2
size: .
DNA: TGTGCCTGGAAGAGCGGGAGCGGGCACGTTGAGCAGTTCTTC
CDR3: CAWKSGSGHVEQFF

V: TRBV7-2
J: TRBJ1-1
D: .
size: .
DNA: TGTGCCAGCAGCAGACAGGAGAACACTGAAGCTTTCTTT
CDR3: CASSRQENTEAFF

V: TRBV11-2
J: TRBJ1-1
D: .
size: .
DNA: TGTGCCAGCAGCTTATCAGGGAACACTGAAGCTTTCTTT
CDR3: CASSLSGNTEAFF